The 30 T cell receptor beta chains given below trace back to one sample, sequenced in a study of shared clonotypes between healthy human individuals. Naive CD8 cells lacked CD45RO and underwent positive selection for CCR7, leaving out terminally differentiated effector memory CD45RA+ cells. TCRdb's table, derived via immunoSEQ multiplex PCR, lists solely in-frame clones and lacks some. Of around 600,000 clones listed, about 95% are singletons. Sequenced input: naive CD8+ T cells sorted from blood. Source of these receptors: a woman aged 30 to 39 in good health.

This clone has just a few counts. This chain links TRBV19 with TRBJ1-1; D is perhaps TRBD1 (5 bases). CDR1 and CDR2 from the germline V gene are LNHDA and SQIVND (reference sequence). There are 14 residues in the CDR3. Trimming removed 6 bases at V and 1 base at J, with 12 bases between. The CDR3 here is CASSHGTQNTEAFF. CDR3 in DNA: TGTGCCAGTAGCCACGGGACCCAGAACACTGAAGCTTTCTTT.

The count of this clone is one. The CDR3 is CASRTGTKNTGELFF. The CDR3 bases are TGTGCCAGTCGGACCGGGACGAAGAACACCGGGGAGCTGTTTTTT. The genes are TRBV6-5 and TRBJ2-2; D is perhaps TRBD1 or TRBD2 (5 bases each). The CDR3 is made up of 15 amino acids. The germline V gene has CDR1 MNHEY and CDR2 SVGAGI. The V and J ends lost 9 bases and 1 base respectively, with 15 bases between them.

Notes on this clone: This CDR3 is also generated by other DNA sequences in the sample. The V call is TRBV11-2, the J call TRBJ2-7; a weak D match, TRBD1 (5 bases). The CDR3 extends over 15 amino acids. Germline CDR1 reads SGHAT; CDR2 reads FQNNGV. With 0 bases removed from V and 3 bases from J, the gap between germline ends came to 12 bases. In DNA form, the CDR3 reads TGTGCCAGCAGCTTAGATCTGGGCAGGGTCTACGAGCAGTACTTC. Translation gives CASSLDLGRVYEQYF.

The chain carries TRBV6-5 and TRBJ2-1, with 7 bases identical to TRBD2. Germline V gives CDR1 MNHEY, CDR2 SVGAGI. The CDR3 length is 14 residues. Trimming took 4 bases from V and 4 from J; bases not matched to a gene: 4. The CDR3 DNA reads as TGTGCCAGCAGTTTGACTAGCAGATACAATGAGCAGTTCTTC. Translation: CASSLTSRYNEQFF.

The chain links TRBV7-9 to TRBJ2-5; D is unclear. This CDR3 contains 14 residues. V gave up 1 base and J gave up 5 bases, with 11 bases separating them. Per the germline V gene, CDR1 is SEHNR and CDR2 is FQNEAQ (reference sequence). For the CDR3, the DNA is TGTGCCAGCAGCTTAGTGTTGGGGATCGAGACCCAGTACTTC. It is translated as CASSLVLGIETQYF.

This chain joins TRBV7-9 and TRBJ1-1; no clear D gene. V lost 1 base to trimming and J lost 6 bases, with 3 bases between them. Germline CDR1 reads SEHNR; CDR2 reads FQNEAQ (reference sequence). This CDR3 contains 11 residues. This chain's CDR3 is CASSLGSEAFF. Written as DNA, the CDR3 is TGTGCCAGCAGCTTAGGGTCTGAAGCTTTCTTT.

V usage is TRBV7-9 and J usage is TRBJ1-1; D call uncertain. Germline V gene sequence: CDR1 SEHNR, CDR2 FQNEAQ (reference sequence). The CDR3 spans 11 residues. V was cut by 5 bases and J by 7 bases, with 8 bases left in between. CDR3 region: CASSEGREAFF. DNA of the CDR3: TGTGCCAGCAGCGAAGGACGTGAAGCTTTCTTT.

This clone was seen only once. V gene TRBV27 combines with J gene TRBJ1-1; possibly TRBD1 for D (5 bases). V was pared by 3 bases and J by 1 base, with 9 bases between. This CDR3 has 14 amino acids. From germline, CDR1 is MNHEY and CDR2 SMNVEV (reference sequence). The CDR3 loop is CASSFAGPNTEAFF. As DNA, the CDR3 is TGTGCCAGCAGTTTCGCGGGGCCGAACACTGAAGCTTTCTTT.

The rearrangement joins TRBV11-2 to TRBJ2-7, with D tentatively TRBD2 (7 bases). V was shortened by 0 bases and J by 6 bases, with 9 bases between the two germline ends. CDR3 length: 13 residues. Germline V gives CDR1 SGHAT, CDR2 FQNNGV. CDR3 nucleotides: TGTGCCAGCAGCTTAGATAGGGGGGGCGAGCAGTACTTC. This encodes CASSLDRGGEQYF.

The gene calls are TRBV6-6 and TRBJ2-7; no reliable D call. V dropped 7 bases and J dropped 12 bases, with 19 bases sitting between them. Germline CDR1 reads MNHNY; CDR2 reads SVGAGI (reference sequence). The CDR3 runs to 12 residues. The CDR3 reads CASTTPRGTLYF. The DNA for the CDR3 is TGTGCCAGCACCACCCCCCGAGGAACCCTGTACTTC.

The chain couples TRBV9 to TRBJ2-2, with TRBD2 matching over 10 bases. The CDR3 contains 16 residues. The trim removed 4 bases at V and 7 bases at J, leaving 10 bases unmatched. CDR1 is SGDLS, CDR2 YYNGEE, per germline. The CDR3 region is CASSPSGTSAIGELFF. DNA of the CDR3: TGTGCCAGCAGCCCCTCCGGGACTAGCGCTATCGGGGAGCTGTTTTTT.

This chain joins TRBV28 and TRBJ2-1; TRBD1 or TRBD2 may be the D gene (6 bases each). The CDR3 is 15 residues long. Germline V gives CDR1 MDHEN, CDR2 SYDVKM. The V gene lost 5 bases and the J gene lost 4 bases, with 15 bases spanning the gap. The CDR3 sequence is CASSPGAGLYNEQFF. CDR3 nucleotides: TGTGCCAGCAGTCCAGGGGCGGGACTGTACAATGAGCAGTTCTTC.

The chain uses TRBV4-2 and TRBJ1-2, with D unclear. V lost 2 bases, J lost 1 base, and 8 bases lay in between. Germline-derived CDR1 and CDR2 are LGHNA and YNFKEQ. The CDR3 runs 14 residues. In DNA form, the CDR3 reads TGTGCCAGCAGCCAAATAGGGAATAACTATGGCTACACCTTC. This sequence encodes CASSQIGNNYGYTF.

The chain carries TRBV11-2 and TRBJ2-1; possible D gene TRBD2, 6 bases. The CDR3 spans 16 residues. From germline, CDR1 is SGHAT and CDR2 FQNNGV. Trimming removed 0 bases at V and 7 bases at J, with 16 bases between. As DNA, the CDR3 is TGTGCCAGCAGCTTAGATTTCCGGGAGTTACGGAATGAGCAGTTCTTC. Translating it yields CASSLDFRELRNEQFF.

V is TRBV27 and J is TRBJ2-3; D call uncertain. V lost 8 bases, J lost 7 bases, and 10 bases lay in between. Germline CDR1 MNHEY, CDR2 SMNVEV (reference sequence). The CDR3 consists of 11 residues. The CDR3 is CASPGRYTQYF. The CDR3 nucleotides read TGTGCCAGCCCCGGTCGATATACGCAGTATTTT.

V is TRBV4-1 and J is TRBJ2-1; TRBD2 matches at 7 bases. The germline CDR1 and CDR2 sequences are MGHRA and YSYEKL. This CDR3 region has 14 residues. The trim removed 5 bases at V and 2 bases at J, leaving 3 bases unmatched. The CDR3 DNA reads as TGCGCCAGCAGCACGCGGGGGACCTACAATGAGCAGTTCTTC. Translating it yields CASSTRGTYNEQFF.

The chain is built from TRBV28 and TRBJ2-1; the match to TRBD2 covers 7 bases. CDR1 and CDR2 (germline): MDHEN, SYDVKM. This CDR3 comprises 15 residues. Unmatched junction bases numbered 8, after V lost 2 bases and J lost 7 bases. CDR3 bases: TGTGCCAGCAGTTTAGCCGGACTAGGGGAGAATGAGCAGTTCTTC. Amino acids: CASSLAGLGENEQFF.

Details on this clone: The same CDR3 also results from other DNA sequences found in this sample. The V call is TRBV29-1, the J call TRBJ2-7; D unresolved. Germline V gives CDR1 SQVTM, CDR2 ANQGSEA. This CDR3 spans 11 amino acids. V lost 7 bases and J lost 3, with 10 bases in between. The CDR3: CSGRDGYEQYF. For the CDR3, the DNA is TGCAGCGGCCGAGATGGCTACGAGCAGTACTTC.

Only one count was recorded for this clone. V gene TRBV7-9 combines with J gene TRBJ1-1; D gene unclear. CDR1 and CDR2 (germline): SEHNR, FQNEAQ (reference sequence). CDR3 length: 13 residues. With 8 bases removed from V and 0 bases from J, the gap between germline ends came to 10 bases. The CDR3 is CASVAGMNTEAFF. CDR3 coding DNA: TGTGCCAGCGTCGCAGGCATGAACACTGAAGCTTTCTTT.

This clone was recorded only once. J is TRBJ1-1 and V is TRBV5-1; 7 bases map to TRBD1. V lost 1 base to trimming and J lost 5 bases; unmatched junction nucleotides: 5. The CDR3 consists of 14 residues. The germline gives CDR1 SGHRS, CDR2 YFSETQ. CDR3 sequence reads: CASSLRPGGTEAFF. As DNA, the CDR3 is TGCGCCAGCAGCTTGAGGCCAGGGGGGACTGAAGCTTTCTTT.

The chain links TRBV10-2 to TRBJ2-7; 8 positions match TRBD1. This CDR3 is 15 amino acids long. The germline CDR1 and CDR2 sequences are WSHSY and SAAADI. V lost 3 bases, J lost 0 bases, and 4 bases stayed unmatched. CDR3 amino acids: CASSDYRGSSYEQYF. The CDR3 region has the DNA TGCGCCAGCAGTGATTACAGGGGGTCCTCCTACGAGCAGTACTTC.

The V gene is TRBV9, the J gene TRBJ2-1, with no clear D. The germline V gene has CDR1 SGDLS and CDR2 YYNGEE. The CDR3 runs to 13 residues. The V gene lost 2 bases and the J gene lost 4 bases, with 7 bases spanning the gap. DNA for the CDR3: TGTGCCAGCAGCGTTTCACAGTACAATGAGCAGTTCTTC. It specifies CASSVSQYNEQFF.

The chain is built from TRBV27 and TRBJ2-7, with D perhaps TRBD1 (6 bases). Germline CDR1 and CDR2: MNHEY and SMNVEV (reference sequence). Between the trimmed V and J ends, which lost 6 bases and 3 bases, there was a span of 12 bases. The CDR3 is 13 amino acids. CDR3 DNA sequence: TGTGCCAGCAGCTTCTCAGGGGTCTACGAGCAGTACTTC. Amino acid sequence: CASSFSGVYEQYF.

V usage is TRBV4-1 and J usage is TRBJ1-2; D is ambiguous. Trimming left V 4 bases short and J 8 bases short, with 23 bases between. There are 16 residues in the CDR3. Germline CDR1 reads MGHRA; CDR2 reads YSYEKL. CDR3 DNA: TGCGCCAGCAGCCCGACTACGGGGATACTCCTTGAGGGCTACACCTTC. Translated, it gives CASSPTTGILLEGYTF.

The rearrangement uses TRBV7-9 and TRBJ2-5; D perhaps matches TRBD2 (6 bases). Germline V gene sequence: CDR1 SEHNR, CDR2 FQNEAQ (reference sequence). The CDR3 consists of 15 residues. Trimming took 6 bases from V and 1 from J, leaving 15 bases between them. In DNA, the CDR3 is TGTGCCAGCAGTCCCAACCGGGACTTCCAAGAGACCCAGTACTTC. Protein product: CASSPNRDFQETQYF. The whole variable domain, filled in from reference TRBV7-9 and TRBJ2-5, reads DTGVSQNPRHKITKRGQNVTFRCDPISEHNRLYWYRQTLGQGPEFLTYFQNEAQLEKSRLLSDRFSAERPKGSFSTLEIQRTEQGDSAMYLCASSPNRDFQETQYFGPGTRLLVL.

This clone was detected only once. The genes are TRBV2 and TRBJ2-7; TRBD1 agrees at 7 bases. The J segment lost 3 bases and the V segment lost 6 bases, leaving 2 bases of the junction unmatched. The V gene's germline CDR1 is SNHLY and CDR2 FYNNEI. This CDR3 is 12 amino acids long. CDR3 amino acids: CASSGQDYEQYF. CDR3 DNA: TGTGCCAGCAGCGGACAGGACTACGAGCAGTACTTC.

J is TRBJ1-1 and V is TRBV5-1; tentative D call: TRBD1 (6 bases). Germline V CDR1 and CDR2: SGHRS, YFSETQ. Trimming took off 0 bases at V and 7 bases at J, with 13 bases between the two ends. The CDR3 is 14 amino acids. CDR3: CASSLGRGLVEAFF. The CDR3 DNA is TGCGCCAGCAGCTTGGGTCGGGGGCTGGTTGAAGCTTTCTTT. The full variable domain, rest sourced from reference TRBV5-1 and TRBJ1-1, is KAGVTQTPRYLIKTRGQQVTLSCSPISGHRSVSWYQQTPGQGLQFLFEYFSETQRNKGNFPGRFSGRQFSNSRSEMNVSTLELGDSALYLCASSLGRGLVEAFFGQGTRLTVV.

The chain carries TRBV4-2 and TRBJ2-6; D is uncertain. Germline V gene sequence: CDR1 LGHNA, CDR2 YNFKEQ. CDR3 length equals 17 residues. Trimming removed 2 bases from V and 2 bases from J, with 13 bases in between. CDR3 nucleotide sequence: TGTGCCAGCAGCCAAATAGACCCTTCCACTGGGGCCAACGTCCTGACTTTC. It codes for CASSQIDPSTGANVLTF.

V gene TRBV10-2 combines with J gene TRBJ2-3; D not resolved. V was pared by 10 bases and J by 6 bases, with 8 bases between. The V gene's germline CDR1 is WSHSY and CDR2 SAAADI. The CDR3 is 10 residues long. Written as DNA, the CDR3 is TGCGCCACCTTTGAGGATACGCAGTATTTT. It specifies CATFEDTQYF.

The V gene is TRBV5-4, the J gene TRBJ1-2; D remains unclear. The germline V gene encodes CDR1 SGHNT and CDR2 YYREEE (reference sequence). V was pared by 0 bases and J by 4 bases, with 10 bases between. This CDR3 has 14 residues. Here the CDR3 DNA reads TGTGCCAGCAGCTTGGCCGGTGAAATCTATGGCTACACCTTC. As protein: CASSLAGEIYGYTF.